This T cell receptor (beta chain) was observed in a study of cytomegalovirus exposure and HLA in healthy donors. About the research overall: Most genotyped donors, over 70% of about 430, had Caucasian-associated genetic ancestry. Overall study results and limits: HLA allele associations emerged for roughly 16,000 TCR beta sequences in a later analysis, at 0.05 false discovery rate. When a later analysis compared HLA-associated TCR beta chains with equally common others, the HLA-associated chains turned out to be more clonally expanded and to have lower generation probabilities.

This clone was found once. The target antigen is unknown. Losses at the gene ends were 4 bases for V and 6 bases for J; bases not matched to a gene: 12. CDR3 length equals 15 residues. Germline V CDR1 and CDR2: LNHDA, SQIVND (reference sequence). Primers included in the PCR were 60 Vbeta and 13 Jbeta primers. Clones were read by immunoSEQ multiplex PCR, and TCRdb kept only the in-frame ones, dropping some. The profile covers about 220,000 clones, with approximately 88% appearing a single time and 0.71% taken by the ten largest. The sequence was collected from a boy between 2 and 10 years old in good health and CMV-seronegative. Sequenced sample: PBMCs. This sequence joins TRBV19 and TRBJ2-7; the match to TRBD1 covers 7 bases. The CDR3 loop reads CASSTTGAPTSEQYF. DNA for the CDR3: TGTGCCAGTAGTACCACAGGGGCTCCTACGAGCGAGCAGTACTTC.